The T cell receptor (beta chain) described here comes from a study of T cells in tuberculosis. V dropped 0 bases and J dropped 6 bases, with 17 bases sitting between them. The germline gives CDR1 GTSNPN, CDR2 SVGIG (reference sequence). The CDR3 runs 15 residues. The repertoire was sequenced with immunoSEQ multiplex PCR; TCRdb's copy has only in-frame clones and lacks some. The sample lists about 58,000 clones, 88% seen once, with less than 25% in the top ten. Cells were sorted from thawed PBMC rested overnight and stained with GMM-loaded CD1B tetramer, viability dye and anti-CD3. CD1B tetramers were loaded with Rhodococcus equi-derived C32 glucose monomycolate. Tetramer-sorted PBMC had been CD14 monocyte-depleted before freezing. Tetramer-negative cells, some 100,000 per donor, were also sorted.

J is TRBJ1-2 and V is TRBV30; D is uncertain. The material sequenced was CD1b-GMM tetramer-negative cells sorted from PBMCs. This clonotype was sampled from an adult woman with latent tuberculosis. The CDR3 protein is CAWSVVLEDFNGYTF. The CDR3 region has the DNA TGTGCCTGGAGTGTAGTTCTGGAGGATTTCAATGGCTACACCTTC.